These 16 T cell receptor beta chains came from one sample sequenced in a study of blood T cells in healthy people across ages. The second PCR ran about 6 to 12 cycles with a sample-barcoded 5' primer and J-beta primers. TCRdb reprocessed the 5' RACE reads via MiXCR and lists one record per CDR3 protein. This table has hundreds of thousands of distinct CDR3 sequences, approximately 25% appearing once. This sample was also put to use in a study of T cells of mothers and their children.

Material for sequencing was blood. The receptor source for this set is a boy aged 10-17 years in good health.

The rearrangement joins TRBV27 to TRBJ2-2; D is perhaps TRBD1 or TRBD2 (6 bases each). From germline, CDR1 is MNHEY and CDR2 SMNVEV (reference sequence). Trimming removed 3 bases from V and 6 bases from J, with 14 bases in between. The CDR3 contains 15 residues. The CDR3 sequence is CASSFVSGAAGELFF. CDR3 nucleotides: TGTGCCAGCAGTTTCGTCTCGGGGGCGGCCGGGGAGCTGTTTTTT.

Many counts were recorded for this clonotype. CDR3 amino acids: CASSQDLSGGVQETQYF. The CDR3 region has the DNA TGCGCCAGCAGCCAAGATCTCAGCGGGGGGGTCCAAGAGACCCAGTACTTC. The chain recombines TRBV4-3 with TRBJ2-5, with TRBD2 matching over 10 bases. The CDR3 sequence is 17 residues long. V trimming: 0 bases; J trimming: 1 base; junction bases outside the gene matches: 5. CDR1 and CDR2 from the germline V gene are LGHNA and YSLEER.

The rearrangement uses TRBV29-1 and TRBJ1-2; no clear D gene. The V end lost 7 bases, the J end lost 1 base, and 10 bases lay between the germline ends. This CDR3 is 12 amino acids long. Germline V lookup: CDR1 SQVTM, CDR2 ANQGSEA. The CDR3 reads CSAQPSNYGYTF. The CDR3 nucleotides are TGCAGCGCTCAACCGAGTAACTATGGCTACACCTTC. The variable domain in full, completed from reference TRBV29-1 and TRBJ1-2, reads SAVISQKPSRDICQRGTSLTIQCQVDSQVTMMFWYRQQPGQSLTLIATANQGSEATYESGFVIDKFPISRPNLTFSTLTVSNMSPEDSSIYLCSAQPSNYGYTFGSGTRLTVV.

This clonotype was seen a few times. The chain joins TRBV4-3 to TRBJ2-3; the D is unclear. The CDR3 runs to 12 residues. Per the germline V gene, CDR1 is LGHNA and CDR2 is YSLEER. V lost 0 bases, J lost 5 bases, and 3 bases lay in between. The CDR3 loop is CASSQDLDTQYF. The CDR3 DNA reads TGCGCCAGCAGCCAAGATCTAGATACGCAGTATTTT.

The chain employs TRBV24-1 and TRBJ2-1; D remains unclear. The J call may be in error: the DNA end matches TRBJ2-5 better. The CDR3 consists of 16 residues. From germline, CDR1 is KGHDR and CDR2 SFDVKD. The CDR3 DNA follows: TGTGCCACCAGTGATTTTAAGTGGACGGGTAGCGAGACCCAGTACTTC. As protein: CATSDFKWTGSETQYF.

The chain is built from TRBV18 and TRBJ1-2; D remains unclear. The V and J ends lost 3 bases and 6 bases respectively, with 11 bases between them. CDR3 size: 13 residues. Germline loops: CDR1 KGHSH, CDR2 LQKENI. CDR3 DNA sequence: TGTGCCAGCTCACCCAGACGTTTTCATGGCTACACCTTC. This gives the protein CASSPRRFHGYTF.

The chain combines TRBV7-2 with TRBJ2-7; D is unclear. Germline V gene sequence: CDR1 SGHTA, CDR2 FQGNSA. V was cut by 2 bases and J by 2 bases, with 7 bases left in between. The CDR3 is 13 amino acids. DNA for the CDR3: TGTGCCAGCAGCTTACTACAAACCTACGAGCAGTACTTC. The encoded protein is CASSLLQTYEQYF. Complete variable domain (other parts from reference TRBV7-2 and TRBJ2-7): GAGVSQSPSNKVTEKGKDVELRCDPISGHTALYWYRQSLGQGLEFLIYFQGNSAPDKSGLPSDRFSAERTGGSVSTLTIQRTQQEDSAVYLCASSLLQTYEQYFGPGTRLTVT.

This clonotype was observed many times. The chain has TRBV27 and TRBJ2-7; 7 bases agree with TRBD1. CDR3 length: 14 residues. Germline CDR1 is MNHEY and CDR2 is SMNVEV (reference sequence). The V segment lost 3 bases and the J segment 5 bases; nucleotides outside the gene matches: 7. CDR3 residues: CASSFFDRVDEQYF. DNA for the CDR3: TGTGCCAGCAGTTTCTTCGACAGGGTCGACGAGCAGTACTTC.

This chain uses TRBV6-5 with TRBJ1-6, with 9 positions matching TRBD1. The CDR3 covers 13 residues. From germline, CDR1 is MNHEY and CDR2 SVGAGI. V shed 10 bases, J shed 8 bases, and the junction held 6 bases outside the gene matches. The CDR3: CATRRQGDSPLHF. The DNA for the CDR3 is TGTGCCACCAGAAGACAGGGGGATTCACCCCTCCACTTT.

This clonotype appeared many times. This chain links TRBV5-6 with TRBJ2-5, with 7 bases identical to TRBD1. CDR3 length: 15 amino acids. CDR1 SGHDT and CDR2 YYEEEE come from the germline V gene. Trimming removed 1 base from V and 3 bases from J; junction bases left unmatched: 6. CDR3 DNA sequence: TGTGCCAGCAGCTTGCCAGGGGGACCGAAAGAGACCCAGTACTTC. As protein: CASSLPGGPKETQYF. Looking up the rest from reference TRBV5-6 and TRBJ2-5 gives the full variable domain: DAGVTQSPTHLIKTRGQQVTLRCSPKSGHDTVSWYQQALGQGPQFIFQYYEEEERQRGNFPDRFSGHQFPNYSSELNVNALLLGDSALYLCASSLPGGPKETQYFGPGTRLLVL.

Concerning this clonotype: One junction end does not reproduce the germline sequence, and a read error may be involved. The V and J genes are TRBV6-1 and TRBJ2-7; unclear D gene. CDR1 and CDR2 (germline): MNHNS, SASEGT. There are 14 residues in the CDR3. The CDR3: CASSEPRTRYERYF. CDR3 in DNA: TGTGCCAGCAGTGAACCGAGAACACGCTACGAGCGGTACTTC.

The chain uses TRBV6-6 and TRBJ2-5, with D possibly matching TRBD1 (5 bases). In germline, CDR1 is MNHNY, CDR2 SVGAGI (reference sequence). This CDR3 region has 14 residues. V lost 2 bases and J 1 base, leaving 8 bases between the germline ends. The CDR3 sequence is CASSYDRLQETQYF. CDR3 nucleotides: TGTGCCAGCAGTTACGACAGACTCCAAGAGACCCAGTACTTC.

This chain uses TRBV27 with TRBJ1-1; D is possibly TRBD1 (5 bases). The CDR3 has 15 amino acids. Trimming shortened V by 6 bases and J by 3 bases, and 17 bases separated the two germline ends. Germline V gene lookup returns CDR1 MNHEY and CDR2 SMNVEV (reference sequence). The CDR3 coding sequence is TGTGCCAGCAGCCTTAGGTCCACAGGAGACACTGAAGCTTTCTTT. It yields the protein CASSLRSTGDTEAFF.

The gene calls are TRBV29-1 and TRBJ2-7; perhaps TRBD1 as D (6 bases). The CDR3 is 12 amino acids. Germline V gene lookup returns CDR1 SQVTM and CDR2 ANQGSEA. V gave up 4 bases and J gave up 2 bases, with 9 bases separating them. The CDR3 loop is CSVAWGPYEQYF. CDR3 in DNA: TGCAGCGTTGCATGGGGGCCCTACGAGCAGTACTTC.

J is TRBJ2-5 and V is TRBV7-2; D may match TRBD1 or TRBD2 (5 bases each). The J call is doubtful: the DNA matches TRBJ2-7 better. Germline values: CDR1 SGHTA, CDR2 FQGNSA. The CDR3 spans 16 residues. The CDR3 DNA follows: TGTGCCAGCAGCAATTTTATGGGGACGCCAGACTACGAGCAGTACTTC. It is translated as CASSNFMGTPDYEQYF.

This chain joins TRBV28 and TRBJ2-5, with 8 bases identical to TRBD2. The length of the CDR3 is 15 residues. Germline V gene lookup returns CDR1 MDHEN and CDR2 SYDVKM. J was trimmed by 5 bases and V by 7 bases; bases with no gene match: 12. CDR3 region: CASTQPGGGSETQYF. The CDR3 DNA sequence: TGTGCCAGCACCCAACCGGGAGGGGGGTCGGAGACCCAGTACTTC.